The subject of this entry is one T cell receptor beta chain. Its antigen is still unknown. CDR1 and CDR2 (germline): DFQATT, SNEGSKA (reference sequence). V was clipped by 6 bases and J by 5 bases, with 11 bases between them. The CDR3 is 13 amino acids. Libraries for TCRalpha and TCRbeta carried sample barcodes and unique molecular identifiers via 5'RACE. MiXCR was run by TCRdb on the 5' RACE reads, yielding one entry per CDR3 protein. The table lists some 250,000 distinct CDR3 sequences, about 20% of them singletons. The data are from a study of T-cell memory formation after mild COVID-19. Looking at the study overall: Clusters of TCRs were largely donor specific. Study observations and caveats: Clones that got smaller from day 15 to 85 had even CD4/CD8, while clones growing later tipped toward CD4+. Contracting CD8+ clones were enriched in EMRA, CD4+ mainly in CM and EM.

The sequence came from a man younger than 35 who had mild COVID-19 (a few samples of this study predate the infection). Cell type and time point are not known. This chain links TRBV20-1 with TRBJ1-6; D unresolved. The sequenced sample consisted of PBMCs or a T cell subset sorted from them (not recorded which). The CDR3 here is CSAEGTNNSPLHF. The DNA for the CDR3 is TGCAGTGCCGAGGGCACGAATAATTCACCCCTCCACTTT.